Presented here are 29 T cell receptor beta chains from one specimen sequenced in a study of post-analysis software for immune sequencing data. Antigen specificity for these receptors is unknown. Overall study results and limits: Patients had higher frequencies than controls of about 5 TRBV segments, including TRBV5-6, TRBV5-1 and TRBV20-1.

Unique molecular identifiers had been added to the TCR beta cDNA libraries. TCRdb re-called the PCR reads through MiXCR, storing one row per CDR3 protein. Of 350,000 to 450,000 distinct CDR3 sequences listed, 30% to 45% are singletons. The sequenced sample was blood. All receptors derive from a girl aged 2-9 years with multiple sclerosis.

This clonotype has a handful of counts. The chain employs TRBV10-3 and TRBJ1-5, with D perhaps matching TRBD1 (5 bases). Trimming took 2 bases from V and 3 from J, leaving 14 bases between them. Germline CDR1 ENHRY, CDR2 SYGVKD. The CDR3 runs 16 residues. The CDR3 reads CAISERDGLYNQPQHF. CDR3 in DNA: TGTGCCATCAGTGAGCGGGACGGTCTCTACAATCAGCCCCAGCATTTT.

The V call is TRBV29-1, the J call TRBJ2-7; D unclear. From germline, CDR1 is SQVTM and CDR2 ANQGSEA. V gave up 6 bases and J gave up 3 bases, with 15 bases separating them. CDR3 length equals 13 residues. This CDR3 is CSVTHQGLYEQYF. CDR3 nucleotide sequence: TGCAGCGTCACCCACCAAGGGCTCTACGAGCAGTACTTC.

This clonotype turned up a few times. The chain employs TRBV7-9 and TRBJ1-2; TRBD1 matches at 8 bases. Per germline, CDR1 SEHNR and CDR2 FQNEAQ (reference sequence). The CDR3 covers 16 residues. With 1 base clipped from V and 5 bases from J, the junction kept 9 bases outside the gene matches. The DNA of the CDR3 is TGTGCCAGCAGCTTAGTTCTTGGACAGGGCGCTTATGGCTACACCTTC. Protein sequence: CASSLVLGQGAYGYTF.

This clonotype was observed a few times. The gene calls are TRBV6-5 and TRBJ2-1; tentatively, D is TRBD1 or TRBD2 (5 bases each). V dropped 3 bases and J dropped 4 bases, with 10 bases sitting between them. In germline, CDR1 is MNHEY, CDR2 SVGAGI. CDR3 length equals 14 residues. CDR3 loop: CASSYRDLYNEQFF. CDR3 coding DNA: TGTGCCAGCAGTTATCGGGACCTATACAATGAGCAGTTCTTC.

This clonotype has just a few counts. The chain uses TRBV29-1 and TRBJ2-1; 9 nucleotides match TRBD2. In germline, CDR1 is SQVTM, CDR2 ANQGSEA. The CDR3 runs 16 residues. The ends lost 0 bases at V and 4 bases at J; junction bases unmatched: 7. The CDR3 reads CSVEDLSGSLYNEQFF. The CDR3 nucleotides are TGCAGCGTTGAAGATCTTAGCGGGAGTCTGTACAATGAGCAGTTCTTC.

The CDR3 DNA sequence: TGTGCCAGCAGCCAAAACCCCGGGACTCAGGGCATTCAGTACTTC. Its translation is CASSQNPGTQGIQYF. The chain joins TRBV7-2 to TRBJ2-4, with a weak D call TRBD2 (6 bases). Germline V lookup: CDR1 SGHTA, CDR2 FQGNSA. V was pared by 5 bases and J by 9 bases, with 20 bases between. This CDR3 contains 15 residues.

The V and J genes are TRBV27 and TRBJ2-3; TRBD2 matches at 12 bases. Germline CDR1 MNHEY, CDR2 SMNVEV (reference sequence). V lost 5 bases, J lost 5 bases, and 5 bases stayed unmatched. The CDR3 contains 15 residues. The CDR3 protein is CASSASGLAGDTQYF. In DNA form, the CDR3 reads TGTGCCAGCAGTGCCTCGGGACTAGCGGGAGATACGCAGTATTTT.

This sequence joins TRBV15 and TRBJ1-5; D remains unclear. Trimming shortened V by 3 bases and J by 9 bases, and 18 bases separated the two germline ends. This CDR3 comprises 15 residues. CDR1 LNHNV and CDR2 YYDKDF come from the germline V gene (reference sequence). The CDR3 loop is CATSRSGPPGPPQHF. In nucleotides, the CDR3 is TGTGCCACCAGCAGGTCGGGCCCTCCCGGCCCGCCCCAGCATTTT.

This chain uses TRBV27 with TRBJ2-1; 8 bases align to TRBD2. Germline-derived CDR1 and CDR2 are MNHEY and SMNVEV (reference sequence). The CDR3 runs to 15 residues. V was clipped by 5 bases and J by 3 bases; unmatched bases: 6. The CDR3 reads CASSPTGGDYNEQFF. CDR3 DNA sequence: TGTGCCAGCAGTCCTACGGGGGGGGACTACAATGAGCAGTTCTTC.

The V gene is TRBV28, the J gene TRBJ1-5; D is unclear. The germline gives CDR1 MDHEN, CDR2 SYDVKM. The CDR3 has 14 amino acids. Trimming removed 3 bases at V and 4 bases at J, with 10 bases between. The CDR3 protein is CASSFISPNQPQHF. DNA of the CDR3: TGTGCCAGCAGTTTTATCAGCCCAAATCAGCCCCAGCATTTT.

The rearrangement uses TRBV15 and TRBJ2-1; 8 nucleotides line up with TRBD2. The CDR3 is made up of 18 amino acids. J gave up 3 bases and V 0 bases, and 10 bases lay outside the gene matches. Germline CDR1 and CDR2: LNHNV and YYDKDF (reference sequence). The CDR3 here is CATSRDLPRGASYNEQFF. CDR3 coding DNA: TGTGCCACCAGCAGAGATCTACCGCGGGGGGCGAGCTACAATGAGCAGTTCTTC. Full variable domain (missing parts from reference TRBV15 and TRBJ2-1): DAMVIQNPRYQVTQFGKPVTLSCSQTLNHNVMYWYQQKSSQAPKLLFHYYDKDFNNEADTPDNFQSRRPNTSFCFLDIRSPGLGDTAMYLCATSRDLPRGASYNEQFFGPGTRLTVL.

Many counts were recorded for this clonotype. The J gene is TRBJ2-3, the V gene TRBV24-1, with D perhaps being TRBD1 or TRBD2 (5 bases each). Germline V lookup: CDR1 KGHDR, CDR2 SFDVKD. This CDR3 region has 13 residues. V shed 12 bases and J shed 0 bases, with 12 bases lying between them. The CDR3 sequence: CAVRDHSTDTQYF. The CDR3 DNA sequence: TGTGCCGTCCGGGACCATAGCACAGATACGCAGTATTTT.

The chain recombines TRBV28 with TRBJ1-2; possibly TRBD1 for D (5 bases). The CDR3 runs to 14 residues. The germline V gene encodes CDR1 MDHEN and CDR2 SYDVKM. Trimming stripped 3 bases from V and 2 bases from J, with 10 bases between. CDR3 loop: CASSFMNRNYGYTF. The CDR3, as DNA: TGTGCCAGCAGTTTTATGAACAGGAACTATGGCTACACCTTC.

V usage is TRBV7-2 and J usage is TRBJ2-5, with 10 bases matching TRBD2. The V gene's germline CDR1 is SGHTA and CDR2 FQGNSA. The CDR3 totals 13 residues. Losses at the gene ends were 5 bases for V and 11 bases for J; bases not matched to a gene: 8. This CDR3 reads CASSPGLANEQYF. The CDR3 region has the DNA TGTGCCAGCAGCCCGGGACTAGCGAATGAGCAGTACTTC.

This clonotype turned up a few times. This chain joins TRBV3-1 and TRBJ2-7; 7 bases agree with TRBD1. The J call is uncertain, as TRBJ2-5 better fits the DNA end. Germline V gene lookup returns CDR1 LGHDT and CDR2 YNNKEL (reference sequence). The CDR3 is made up of 13 amino acids. In DNA, the CDR3 is TGTGCCAGCAGCCCGACAGGGCAAAAGACCCAGTACTTC. It specifies CASSPTGQKTQYF.

The gene calls are TRBV5-4 and TRBJ2-1; maybe TRBD2 (6 bases). Per germline, CDR1 SGHNT and CDR2 YYREEE (reference sequence). Trimming removed 4 bases at V and 13 bases at J, with 12 bases between. This CDR3 comprises 11 residues. DNA of the CDR3: TGTGCCAGCAGCATCACGGGGGAACAGTTCTTC. It codes for CASSITGEQFF.

This chain joins TRBV7-3 and TRBJ2-1; 11 bases match TRBD2. Germline V gene lookup returns CDR1 SGHTA and CDR2 FQGTGA. The CDR3 is 15 residues long. V lost 3 bases, J lost 5 bases, and 3 bases stayed unmatched. The CDR3 sequence: CASSFLLAGDNEQFF. The CDR3 DNA follows: TGTGCCAGCAGCTTTTTACTAGCGGGAGACAATGAGCAGTTCTTC.

The rearrangement joins TRBV7-2 to TRBJ2-1; tentative D call: TRBD2 (6 bases). The CDR3 extends over 13 amino acids. The germline CDR1 and CDR2 sequences are SGHTA and FQGNSA. V was cut by 3 bases and J by 12 bases, with 15 bases left in between. CDR3: CASSLGLLRGQFF. DNA of the CDR3: TGTGCCAGCAGCTTGGGACTTCTGAGGGGGCAGTTCTTC.

V is TRBV27 and J is TRBJ2-7, with 10 bases lining up with TRBD2. J was trimmed by 5 bases and V by 0 bases; bases with no gene match: 10. This CDR3 contains 17 residues. The germline CDR1 and CDR2 sequences are MNHEY and SMNVEV (reference sequence). CDR3 loop: CASSLSLPSGSPHEQYF. The CDR3, as DNA: TGTGCCAGCAGTTTATCGTTGCCTAGCGGGAGTCCCCACGAGCAGTACTTC.

J is TRBJ2-4 and V is TRBV20-1, with D hard to call. The tail of the sequence fits TRBJ2-7 better, so the J call may be wrong. The length of the CDR3 is 12 residues. Germline V gene sequence: CDR1 DFQATT, CDR2 SNEGSKA (reference sequence). For the CDR3, the DNA is TGCAGTGCTAGCCCCACCCCGGACGAGCAGTACTTC. Translated: CSASPTPDEQYF.

The CDR3 DNA follows: TGCAGCGTTGTCCGACAGGGGAGGGCAGATACGCAGTATTTT. It translates to CSVVRQGRADTQYF. V usage is TRBV29-1 and J usage is TRBJ2-3; D possibly corresponds to TRBD1 (8 bases). The CDR3 runs to 14 residues. Germline lookup yields CDR1 SQVTM and CDR2 ANQGSEA. Trimming left V 4 bases short and J 4 bases short, with 15 bases between.

This clonotype was seen a handful of times. The chain has TRBV9 and TRBJ2-5; the match to TRBD2 covers 9 bases. The CDR3 contains 17 residues. Unmatched junction bases numbered 11, after V lost 0 bases and J lost 5 bases. CDR1 is SGDLS and CDR2 is YYNGEE in the germline V gene. The CDR3 DNA follows: TGTGCCAGCAGCGTAGGCCTAGCGGGGCCCACGTGGGAGACCCAGTACTTC. Residues: CASSVGLAGPTWETQYF.

Concerning this clonotype itself: This may be a read error, as it is one base from a much larger clone. V gene TRBV7-9 combines with J gene TRBJ2-1, with 8 bases identical to TRBD2. Losses at the gene ends were 3 bases for V and 6 bases for J; bases not matched to a gene: 10. Germline-derived CDR1 and CDR2 are SEHNR and FQNEAQ (reference sequence). The CDR3 has 16 residues. CDR3 protein: CASSFYTSGTSNEQFF. The CDR3 bases are TGTGCCAGCAGCTTCTATACTAGCGGAACCAGCAATGAGCAGTTCTTC.

CDR3 protein: CASSSLGLSYTDTQYF. The DNA for the CDR3 is TGTGCCAGCAGCTCGTTGGGACTATCCTACACAGATACGCAGTATTTT. The V gene is TRBV7-6, the J gene TRBJ2-3, with 7 bases identical to TRBD2. This CDR3 is 16 amino acids long. With 4 bases clipped from V and 2 bases from J, the junction kept 9 bases outside the gene matches. CDR1 and CDR2 (germline): SGHVS, FNYEAQ. The full variable domain, with the rest looked up from reference TRBV7-6 and TRBJ2-3, is GAGVSQSPRYKVTKRGQDVALRCDPISGHVSLYWYRQALGQGPEFLTYFNYEAQQDKSGLPNDRFSAERPEGSISTLTIQRTEQRDSAMYRCASSSLGLSYTDTQYFGPGTRLTVL.

Of note for this clonotype: The conserved phenylalanine or tryptophan normally closing the CDR3 is absent here, so this likely arose from a read error. The chain couples TRBV29-1 to TRBJ1-4; TRBD1 is a possible D gene (5 bases). The CDR3 consists of 12 residues. Trimming removed 6 bases at V and 6 bases at J, with 11 bases between. CDR1 is SQVTM, CDR2 ANQGSEA, per germline. CDR3 region: CSVTGAHEKLFL. DNA for the CDR3: TGCAGCGTAACCGGGGCCCATGAAAAACTGTTTTTG.

This clonotype occurred a few times. V and J are TRBV4-1 and TRBJ2-4; no clear D gene. The CDR3 covers 15 residues. Germline V lookup: CDR1 MGHRA, CDR2 YSYEKL. Trimming cost V 1 base and J 0 bases, with 7 bases left between them. DNA of the CDR3: TGCGCCAGCAGCCAAGTGGTCTTAGCCAAAAACATTCAGTACTTC. This encodes CASSQVVLAKNIQYF.

The V and J genes are TRBV20-1 and TRBJ2-6; a possible D gene is TRBD1 (5 bases). Germline V gives CDR1 DFQATT, CDR2 SNEGSKA (reference sequence). V lost 4 bases, J lost 0 bases, and 7 bases lay in between. The CDR3 has 14 amino acids. The CDR3 DNA follows: TGCAGTGCTAATCAGGGCTCTGGGGCCAACGTCCTGACTTTC. This codes for CSANQGSGANVLTF.

The genes are TRBV5-1 and TRBJ1-4, with a weak D call TRBD1 (6 bases). Trimming took off 3 bases at V and 3 bases at J, with 9 bases between the two ends. The CDR3 has 14 residues. Germline assignment: CDR1 SGHRS and CDR2 YFSETQ. CDR3 in amino acids: CASSSDSPNEKLFF. The CDR3 DNA is TGCGCCAGCAGCTCGGACAGCCCTAATGAAAAACTGTTTTTT.

This chain connects TRBV28 to TRBJ1-1; no clear D. The CDR3 is made up of 13 amino acids. Trimming took off 7 bases at V and 4 bases at J, with 13 bases between the two ends. Germline V lookup: CDR1 MDHEN, CDR2 SYDVKM. CDR3 sequence (DNA): TGTGCCAGCACCCCCGGGCAGGCCACTGAAGCTTTCTTT. Its translation is CASTPGQATEAFF.